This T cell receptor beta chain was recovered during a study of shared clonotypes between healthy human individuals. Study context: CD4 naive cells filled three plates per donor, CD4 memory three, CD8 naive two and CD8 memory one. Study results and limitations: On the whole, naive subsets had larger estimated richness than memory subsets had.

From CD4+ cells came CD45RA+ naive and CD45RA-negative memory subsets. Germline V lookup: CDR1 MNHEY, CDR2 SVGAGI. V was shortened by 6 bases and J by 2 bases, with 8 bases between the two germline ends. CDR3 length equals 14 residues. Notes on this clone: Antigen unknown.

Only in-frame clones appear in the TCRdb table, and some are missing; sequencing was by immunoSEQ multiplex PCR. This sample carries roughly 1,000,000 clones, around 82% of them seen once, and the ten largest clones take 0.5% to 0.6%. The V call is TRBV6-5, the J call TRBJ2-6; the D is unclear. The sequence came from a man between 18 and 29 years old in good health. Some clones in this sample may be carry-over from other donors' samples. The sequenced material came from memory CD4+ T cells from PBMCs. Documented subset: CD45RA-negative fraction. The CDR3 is CASSVSPGANVLTF. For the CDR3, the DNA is TGTGCCAGCAGCGTAAGCCCTGGGGCCAACGTCCTGACTTTC.